This T cell receptor beta chain was captured by sequencing in a study of Ad26.COV2.S vaccination and SARS-CoV-2 variants. Overall study: Ad26.COV2.S was injected intramuscularly once or twice, 56 days apart. Whole-study results and caveats: The TCR breadth and depth analyses may have understated or missed part of the total T cell responses. After vaccination, substantial breadth of spike-specific CD8+ and CD4+ responses was reported.

V lost 4 bases, J lost 0 bases, and 13 bases lay in between. This CDR3 region has 15 residues. From germline, CDR1 is SGHRS and CDR2 YFSETQ. On this clone itself: Its antigen is unknown.

The sample's treatment: roughly 18 received Ad26.COV2.S at low or high dose, single or two shots; roughly five received placebo; per-sample allocation not given. Specimen acquisition occurred on day 63 following the initial vaccine or placebo injection. This vaccine is an Ad26 vector that expresses the Wuhan-strain SARS-CoV-2 spike. TCRdb's table, derived via immunoSEQ multiplex PCR, lists solely in-frame clones and lacks some. In the table there are 300,000 to 350,000 clones, around 83% of which are singletons. The sequencing here drew on peripheral blood, taken in a trial of Ad26.COV2.S vaccine versus placebo. This clonotype originated in a person aged 18-60 years who received the Ad26.COV2.S COVID-19 vaccine or a placebo. The rearrangement uses TRBV5-1 and TRBJ1-1; tentatively, D is TRBD1 (5 bases). The CDR3 here is CASSRRTGVNTEAFF. DNA of the CDR3: TGCGCCAGCAGCCGCCGGACGGGGGTGAACACTGAAGCTTTCTTT. Based on the CDR3 plus reference TRBV5-1 and TRBJ1-1, the full variable domain is KAGVTQTPRYLIKTRGQQVTLSCSPISGHRSVSWYQQTPGQGLQFLFEYFSETQRNKGNFPGRFSGRQFSNSRSEMNVSTLELGDSALYLCASSRRTGVNTEAFFGQGTRLTVV.